A selection of T cell receptor beta chains follows, all from one sample in a study of T-cell reconstitution after alpha-beta-depleted transplantation in children. TCRdb called the PCR reads again in MiXCR, with one record for every CDR3 protein. The sample has about a million distinct CDR3 sequences, less than 30% seen once. Sequencing was performed on PBMCs, mostly from graft donor cells, taken 360 days after TCRalphabeta/CD19-depleted stem cell transplant. These receptors were obtained from a boy under two years old who had a stem cell transplant for SCID, so the T cells may come from the graft donor. Both conserved end residues are part of each CDR3. The order of the fields is clone size, D gene, J gene, V gene, CDR3 DNA, CDR3 protein. D genes are given only for firm matches. Size values are once, few and many counts, or a class for expanded clones, and some rows have none.

- TRBD1 TRBJ2-5 TRBV20-1 TGCAGTGCTAGACCTGGGACAGCTCAAGAGACCCAGTACTTC CSARPGTAQETQYF
once - TRBJ2-2 TRBV11-1 TGTGCCAGCAGCTTTTTATTAATAACCCCGGGACCGAAGAATATCACCGGGGAGCTGTTTTTT CASSFLLITPGPKNITGELFF
few - TRBJ2-1 TRBV6-1 TGTGCCAGCAGGCCGTTTGGGAACTACAATGAGCAGTTCTTC CASRPFGNYNEQFF
few TRBD2 TRBJ2-1 TRBV5-1 TGCGCCAGCAGCTTGCTAGCGGGGGAGACTGAGCAGTTCTTC CASSLLAGETEQFF
- - TRBJ1-4 TRBV20-1 TGCAGTGCTAGAGATCTGAACCTAGATGAAAAACTGTTTTTT CSARDLNLDEKLFF
few - TRBJ2-1 TRBV12-3/TRBV12-4 TGTGCCAGCAGTCTATCGACTAGGGCGGTCTTCTACAATGAGCAGTTCTTC CASSLSTRAVFYNEQFF
few - TRBJ1-5 TRBV6-1 TGTGCCAGCAGTATAAGGGGGAACAATCAGCCCCAGCATTTT CASSIRGNNQPQHF
once TRBD1 TRBJ1-1 TRBV5-4 TGTGCCAGCAGCCCAAAAACAGGGGGCCGGACTGAAGCTTTCTTT CASSPKTGGRTEAFF
- - TRBJ2-2 TRBV20-1 TGCAGTGCTAGGCGAACGAGAATGGGGGAGCTGTTTTTT CSARRTRMGELFF
few - TRBJ2-3 TRBV29-1 TGCAGCGTGCCTCAGGGGTTCACAGATACGCAGTATTTT CSVPQGFTDTQYF
- TRBD2 TRBJ2-1 TRBV27 TGTGCCAGCAGTGCCCCCGCCCCCCTTCTAGCGGGGGGGAACAATGAGCAGTTCTTC CASSAPAPLLAGGNNEQFF
- - TRBJ2-3 TRBV7-9 TGTGCCAGCAGCCAAAGCTTGAGCACAGATACGCAGTATTTT CASSQSLSTDTQYF
- - TRBJ2-3 TRBV30 TGTGCCTGGAGTGTACGGAGACCGCGGGGCACAGATACGCAGTATTTT CAWSVRRPRGTDTQYF
few TRBD1 TRBJ1-1 TRBV5-4 TGTGCCAGCCAGGGGGCAGGAGCTGAAGCTTTCTTT CASQGAGAEAFF
- TRBD2 TRBJ2-1 TRBV6-1 TGTGCCAGCAGACCCGGGACTAGTTCTCACTTTGAGCAGTTCTTC CASRPGTSSHFEQFF
- - TRBJ2-3 TRBV28 TGTGCCAGCAGAGGGGGACCCTCGCGCACAGATACGCAGTATTTT CASRGGPSRTDTQYF
few - TRBJ1-1 TRBV6-1 TGTGCCAGCCGCAGGCAGGGTAGATTGACTGAAGCTTTCTTT CASRRQGRLTEAFF
few TRBD1 TRBJ2-3 TRBV12-3/TRBV12-4 TGTGCCAGCAGTACAACAAGGACAGGGCGCACAGATACGCAGTATTTT CASSTTRTGRTDTQYF
few - TRBJ2-7 TRBV3-1 TGTGCCAGCAGCCAAACCGGCGGAGGGGGCGACGAGCAGTACTTC CASSQTGGGGDEQYF
- - TRBJ2-1 TRBV4-1 TGCGCCAGCAGCCAAGATAGGCGGGGTTCGAGTCGCAATGAGCAGTTCTTC CASSQDRRGSSRNEQFF
- TRBD2 TRBJ2-5 TRBV3-1 TGTGCCAGCAGCGGGCAGCGGGGGCGCCAAGAGACCCAGTACTTC CASSGQRGRQETQYF
few TRBD2 TRBJ2-4 TRBV7-8 TGTGCCAGCAGCTCCCGGGGTAGCGGGGGGGGCAAAAACATTCAGTACTTC CASSSRGSGGGKNIQYF
- TRBD1 TRBJ2-1 TRBV12-3/TRBV12-4 TGTGCCAGCAGTCCTCGGACAGGGAATGATGAGCAGTTCTTC CASSPRTGNDEQFF
few - TRBJ2-5 TRBV5-1 TGCGCCAGCAGCTTGATTGGCGGTGGGCAGGAAGAGACCCAGTACTTC CASSLIGGGQEETQYF
- TRBD2 TRBJ2-3 TRBV20-1 TGCAGTGCCCCCGGCCTAGCGGGGGGGACAGATACGCAGTATTTT CSAPGLAGGTDTQYF
- - TRBJ2-3 TRBV25-1 TGTGCCAGCAGTGAATATGGCCGGGGCTCTAGCACAGATACGCAGTATTTT CASSEYGRGSSTDTQYF
few - TRBJ2-3 TRBV12-3/TRBV12-4 TGTGCCAGCAGTTTCAGGGATGGTATGGCAGATACGCAGTATTTT CASSFRDGMADTQYF
- TRBD2 TRBJ2-1 TRBV20-1 TGCAGTGCTAGAGATCTAGCGGGGGGGTACAATGAGCAGTTCTTC CSARDLAGGYNEQFF
- TRBD2 TRBJ2-2 TRBV12-3/TRBV12-4 TGTGCCAGCAGTGCGGGACTAGCGAAAACCGGGGAGCTGTTTTTT CASSAGLAKTGELFF
- TRBD1 TRBJ2-6 TRBV29-1 TGCAGCGTCGGGACAGGGGGCTCTGGGGCCAACGTCCTGACTTTC CSVGTGGSGANVLTF
- - TRBJ2-3 TRBV5-1 TGCGCCAGCAGCTCTGGACAGCCCGTAAACACAGATACGCAGTATTTT CASSSGQPVNTDTQYF